This entry concerns a single TCR beta chain. Its target antigen remains unknown. Base qualities were left out, and no much larger clone turns up one base away. The sample's time point label is to be understood as: about 28 days (+/-7) after the second vaccine dose. AZD1222 recipients with second doses at about 4 weeks or about 12 weeks were pooled, because spike-specific TCR depth and breadth did not differ between schedules. Samples from vaccinated people were obtained from the UK trials COV001 and COV002, which included a single-blind randomized controlled phase 2/3 trial of AZD1222 (ChAdOx1 nCoV-19) in healthy adults. For TCRbeta chain sequencing, PBMC samples from trial participants were taken at day 0 and at day 28 after the second dose. These data belong to a study of T cell responses to AZD1222 COVID-19 vaccine (dated by TCRdb to about 2021). Study-wide context: TCR sequencing covered roughly 230 trial participants: 207 given two doses of AZD1222 and 26 given two doses of MenACWY control vaccine. Trial participants were enrolled by age into subgroups of 18-55, 56-69 and 70-plus years, and 148, 28 and 57 TCR-sequenced participants, respectively, were included in these subgroups.

General findings and caveats noted by the study authors: Participants were mostly white British and included more females than males, and it was suggested by the authors that clonal diversity may have been underestimated. The vaccine-associated CD4 TCRs covered the entire spike protein, and the dominant responses fell in regions 160-218 and 743-854. Only six or seven AZD1222 recipients were SARS-CoV-2 seropositive at baseline, limiting conclusions about previously exposed vaccinees. Nearly half of unique spike-specific TCRs reportedly recognized epitopes outside regions mutated in the B.1.351 and B.1.1.7 variants. Because no day 14 peak-response samples were available, repertoires were characterized only after the peak T cell response. In the small 56-69-year group, the increase in depth fell short of significance, most likely because of low power. Spike-specific TCR breadth and depth rose significantly after two AZD1222 doses compared with day 0 and with MenACWY recipients.

From the cysteine up to the phenylalanine, the CDR3 has a length of 15 residues. This entry keeps only the CDR3 DNA: 45 bases, framed from base 1. Looking up the germline V gene (reference sequence) yields CDR1 MNHEY and CDR2 SMNVEV. Clipping removes 6 bases from V and 3 bases from J, with 3 as the unmatched junction base count. The CDR3 regions of human TCRbeta chains were analyzed by immunosequencing. The study's own analysis went as follows. TCRs in the repertoires were matched against a reference library of SARS-CoV-2-specific TCRs that had been generated with the MIRA antigen-specificity platform. Breadth meant the fraction of unique TCRs that were SARS-CoV-2-associated, whereas depth meant the fraction of total T cells that were SARS-CoV-2-associated. Using the MIRA data, each spike-specific TCR was mapped to the spike region that the TCR reacts to and placed in a CD4 or CD8 class. Log10-transformed breadth and depth values were compared by one-way ANOVA with Sidak's multiple comparisons tests. Not all clones reach the TCRdb copy of this immuneACCESS table, which keeps in-frame sequences only. Checked studies attribute under half of the gap to unresolved V genes and leave the rest unexplained. V, J and clone size were drawn from that table, and D and trimming were deduced from the DNA. The sample data list around 150,000 clones, and 85% to 95% of these were observed just once. The ten largest make up 6.5% to 8% of the sample.

This material consisted of peripheral blood, taken 28 days after the second AZD1222 dose. Rearrangement joined TRBV27 to TRBJ1-6; the central 9 bases match TRBD1. This clonotype was sampled from an adult who received the AZD1222 COVID-19 vaccine. The CDR3 loop reads CASSRGQGYNSPLHF. The DNA is TGTGCCAGCAGCCGGGGACAGGGCTATAATTCACCCCTCCACTTT.